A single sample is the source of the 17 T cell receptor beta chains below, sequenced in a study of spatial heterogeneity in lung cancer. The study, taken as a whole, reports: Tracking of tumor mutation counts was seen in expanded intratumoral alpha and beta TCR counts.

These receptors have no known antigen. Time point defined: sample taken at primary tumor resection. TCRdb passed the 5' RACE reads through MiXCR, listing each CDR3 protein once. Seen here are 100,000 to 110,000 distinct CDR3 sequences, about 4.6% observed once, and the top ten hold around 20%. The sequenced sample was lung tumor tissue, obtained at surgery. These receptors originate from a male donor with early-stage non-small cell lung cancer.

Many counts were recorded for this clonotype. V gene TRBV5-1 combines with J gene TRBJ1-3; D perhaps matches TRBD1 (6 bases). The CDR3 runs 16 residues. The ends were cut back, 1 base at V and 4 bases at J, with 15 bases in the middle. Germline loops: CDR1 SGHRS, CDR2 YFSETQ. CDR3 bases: TGCGCCAGCAGCTTGTCGACCGGACAGTGGGGAAACACCATATATTTT. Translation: CASSLSTGQWGNTIYF.

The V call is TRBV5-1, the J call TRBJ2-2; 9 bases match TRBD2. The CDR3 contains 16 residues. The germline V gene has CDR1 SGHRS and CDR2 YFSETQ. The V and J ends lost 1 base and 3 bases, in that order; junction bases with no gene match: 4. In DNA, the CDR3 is TGCGCCAGCAGCTTGAGCGGGAGGCGGGACACCGGGGAGCTGTTTTTT. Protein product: CASSLSGRRDTGELFF.

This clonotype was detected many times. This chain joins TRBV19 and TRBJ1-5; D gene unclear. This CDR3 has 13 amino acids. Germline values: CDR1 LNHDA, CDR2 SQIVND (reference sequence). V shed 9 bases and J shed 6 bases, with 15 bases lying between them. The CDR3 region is CARNLVGGQPQHF. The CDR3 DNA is TGTGCCAGGAATCTCGTGGGTGGTCAGCCCCAGCATTTT.

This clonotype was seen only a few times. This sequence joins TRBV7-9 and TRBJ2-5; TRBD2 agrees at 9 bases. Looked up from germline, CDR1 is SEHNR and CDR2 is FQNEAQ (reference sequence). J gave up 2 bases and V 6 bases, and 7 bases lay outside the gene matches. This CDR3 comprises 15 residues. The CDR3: CASSPQAGGQETQYF. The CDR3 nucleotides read TGTGCCAGCAGTCCGCAGGCGGGAGGGCAAGAGACCCAGTACTTC.

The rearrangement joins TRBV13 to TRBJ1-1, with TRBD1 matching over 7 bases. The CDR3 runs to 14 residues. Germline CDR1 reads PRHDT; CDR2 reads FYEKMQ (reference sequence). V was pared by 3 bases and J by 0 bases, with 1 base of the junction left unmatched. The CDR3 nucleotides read TGTGCCAGCAGCTTGGGACAGCTGAACACTGAAGCTTTCTTT. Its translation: CASSLGQLNTEAFF.

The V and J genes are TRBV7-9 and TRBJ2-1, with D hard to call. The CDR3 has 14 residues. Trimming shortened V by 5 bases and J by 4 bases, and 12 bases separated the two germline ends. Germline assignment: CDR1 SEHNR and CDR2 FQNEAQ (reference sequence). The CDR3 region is CASSPLPGYNEQFF. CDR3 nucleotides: TGTGCCAGCAGCCCGCTCCCAGGTTACAATGAGCAGTTCTTC.

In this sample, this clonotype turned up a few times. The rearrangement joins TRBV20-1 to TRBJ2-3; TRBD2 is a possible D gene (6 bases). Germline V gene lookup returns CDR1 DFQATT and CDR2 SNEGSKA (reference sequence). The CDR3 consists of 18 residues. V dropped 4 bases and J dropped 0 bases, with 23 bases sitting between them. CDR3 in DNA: TGCAGTGCTAACCTCCGACTAGGAGGGAATCCTAGCACAGATACGCAGTATTTT. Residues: CSANLRLGGNPSTDTQYF.

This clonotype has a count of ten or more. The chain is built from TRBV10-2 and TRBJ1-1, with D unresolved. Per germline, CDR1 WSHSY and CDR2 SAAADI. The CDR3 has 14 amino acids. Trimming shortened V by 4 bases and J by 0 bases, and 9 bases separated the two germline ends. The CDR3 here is CASSGGRLNTEAFF. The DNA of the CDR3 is TGCGCCAGCAGTGGTGGGCGTCTGAACACTGAAGCTTTCTTT.

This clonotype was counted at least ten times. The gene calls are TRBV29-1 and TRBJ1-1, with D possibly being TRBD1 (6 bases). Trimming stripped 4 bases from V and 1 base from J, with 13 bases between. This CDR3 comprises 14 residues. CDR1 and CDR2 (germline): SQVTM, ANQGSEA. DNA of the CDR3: TGCAGCGTTGTCGTCAGGGGAAAGAACACTGAAGCTTTCTTT. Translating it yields CSVVVRGKNTEAFF.

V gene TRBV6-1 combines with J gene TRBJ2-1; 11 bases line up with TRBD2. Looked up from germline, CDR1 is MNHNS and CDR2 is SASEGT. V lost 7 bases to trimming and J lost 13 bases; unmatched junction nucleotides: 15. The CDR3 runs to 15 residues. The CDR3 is CASTRKTSGDPRQFF. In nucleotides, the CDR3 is TGTGCCAGCACCAGAAAGACTAGCGGGGACCCACGCCAGTTCTTC.

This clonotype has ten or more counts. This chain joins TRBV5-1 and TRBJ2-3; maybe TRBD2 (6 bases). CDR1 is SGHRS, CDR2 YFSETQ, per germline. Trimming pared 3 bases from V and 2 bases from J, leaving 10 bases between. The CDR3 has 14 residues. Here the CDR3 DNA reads TGCGCCAGCAGCTGGGAGGACTCCACAGATACGCAGTATTTT. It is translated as CASSWEDSTDTQYF.

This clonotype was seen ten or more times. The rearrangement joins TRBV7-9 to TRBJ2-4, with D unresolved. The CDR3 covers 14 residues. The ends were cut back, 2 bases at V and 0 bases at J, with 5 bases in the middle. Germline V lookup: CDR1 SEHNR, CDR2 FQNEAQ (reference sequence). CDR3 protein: CASSLQVAKNIQYF. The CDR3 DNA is TGTGCCAGCAGCTTACAGGTAGCCAAAAACATTCAGTACTTC.

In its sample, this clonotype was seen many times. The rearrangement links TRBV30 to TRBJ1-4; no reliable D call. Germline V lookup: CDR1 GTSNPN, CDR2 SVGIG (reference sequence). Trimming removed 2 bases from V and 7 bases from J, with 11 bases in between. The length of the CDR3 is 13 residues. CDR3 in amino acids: CAWSSDNSEKLFF. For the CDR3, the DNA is TGTGCCTGGAGTTCTGACAATTCTGAAAAACTGTTTTTT.

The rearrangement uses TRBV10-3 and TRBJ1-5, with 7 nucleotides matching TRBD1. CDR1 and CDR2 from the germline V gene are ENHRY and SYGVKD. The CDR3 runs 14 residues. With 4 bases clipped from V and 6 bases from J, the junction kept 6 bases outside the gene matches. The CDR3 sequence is CAISAKTGVQPQHF. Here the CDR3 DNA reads TGTGCCATCAGTGCAAAAACAGGGGTTCAGCCCCAGCATTTT.

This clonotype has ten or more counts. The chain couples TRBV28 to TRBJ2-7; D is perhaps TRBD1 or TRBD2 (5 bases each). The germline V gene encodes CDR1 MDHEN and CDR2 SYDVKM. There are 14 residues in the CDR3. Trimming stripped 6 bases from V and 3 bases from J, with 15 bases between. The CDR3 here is CASSPRDGDYEQYF. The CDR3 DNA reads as TGTGCCAGCAGCCCCCGGGACGGAGACTACGAGCAGTACTTC.

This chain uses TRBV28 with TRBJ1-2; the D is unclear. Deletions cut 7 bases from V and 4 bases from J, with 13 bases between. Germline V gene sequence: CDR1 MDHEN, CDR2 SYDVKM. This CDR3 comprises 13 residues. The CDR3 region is CASNPALSYGYTF. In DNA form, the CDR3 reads TGTGCCAGCAACCCAGCGCTGTCCTATGGCTACACCTTC.

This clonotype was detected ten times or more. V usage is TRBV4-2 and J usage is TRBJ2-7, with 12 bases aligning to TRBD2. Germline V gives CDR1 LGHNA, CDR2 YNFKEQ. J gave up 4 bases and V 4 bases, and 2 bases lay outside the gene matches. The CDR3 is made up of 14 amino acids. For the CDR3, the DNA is TGTGCCAGCAGCCCCGGGACTAGCGGGTACGAGCAGTACTTC. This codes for CASSPGTSGYEQYF.